Below, 7 T cell receptor beta chains from the same sample are listed, as sequenced in a study of blood T cell repertoires in COVID-19. TCRdb keeps only in-frame clones here, not all; method: immunoSEQ multiplex PCR. Of some 70,000 clones in the sample, 70% to 90% were seen once. Sequences were obtained from peripheral blood. All receptors derive from a woman in her sixties or seventies with acute or convalescent COVID-19.

The chain combines TRBV24-1 with TRBJ2-1; 7 bases map to TRBD2. The CDR3 length is 16 residues. Germline V gives CDR1 KGHDR, CDR2 SFDVKD. After removal of 6 bases from V and 5 bases from J, the junction contained 12 bases not matched to a gene. The CDR3 sequence is CATSIPVAGVDNEQFF. CDR3 coding DNA: TGTGCCACCAGTATCCCAGTGGCGGGGGTCGACAATGAGCAGTTCTTC.

V usage is TRBV6-6 and J usage is TRBJ2-1, with D tentatively TRBD1 (6 bases). Deletions cut 4 bases from V and 7 bases from J, with 17 bases between. The CDR3 is 15 residues long. The V gene's germline CDR1 is MNHNY and CDR2 SVGAGI (reference sequence). CDR3 nucleotides: TGTGCCAGCAGTTCCCAGGGGATGATGGGAAATGAGCAGTTCTTC. This sequence encodes CASSSQGMMGNEQFF.

The chain joins TRBV7-2 to TRBJ2-4, with D perhaps matching TRBD2 (6 bases). The germline V gene has CDR1 SGHTA and CDR2 FQGNSA. The V end lost 1 base, the J end lost 0 bases, and 10 bases lay between the germline ends. This CDR3 has 16 residues. DNA of the CDR3: TGTGCCAGCAGCTTAGACGGGGGTAGAGCCAAAAACATTCAGTACTTC. Residues: CASSLDGGRAKNIQYF.

The chain links TRBV9 to TRBJ1-1; D not certain. The V end lost 3 bases, the J end lost 4 bases, and 16 bases lay between the germline ends. Germline CDR1 reads SGDLS; CDR2 reads YYNGEE. CDR3 length: 15 amino acids. The CDR3 spells CASSAEVRPTTEAFF. The CDR3 DNA follows: TGTGCCAGCAGCGCGGAGGTGAGGCCCACCACTGAAGCTTTCTTT.

The chain carries TRBV9 and TRBJ1-1, with 8 bases matching TRBD1. V lost 4 bases, J lost 5 bases, and 10 bases stayed unmatched. CDR1 is SGDLS and CDR2 is YYNGEE in the germline V gene. The CDR3 is 15 residues long. The CDR3 DNA sequence: TGTGCCAGCAGCCCAAGACAGGGGATGGGGACTGAAGCTTTCTTT. Translated: CASSPRQGMGTEAFF.

This clone was detected a few times. CDR3 coding DNA: TGCGCCAGCAGCTTGTCAGCAGGAGGCTACGAGCAGTACTTC. It yields the protein CASSLSAGGYEQYF. V gene TRBV5-1 combines with J gene TRBJ2-7; D is possibly TRBD2 (5 bases). Per the germline V gene, CDR1 is SGHRS and CDR2 is YFSETQ. The CDR3 length is 14 residues. The V gene lost 1 base and the J gene lost 3 bases, with 11 bases spanning the gap.

The chain links TRBV7-3 to TRBJ2-6; D is perhaps TRBD1 (6 bases). The CDR3 is 15 amino acids. The V and J ends lost 3 bases and 4 bases respectively, with 10 bases between them. Per the germline V gene, CDR1 is SGHTA and CDR2 is FQGTGA. For the CDR3, the DNA is TGTGCCAGCAGCTTGAACAGGGTGGGGGCCAACGTCCTGACTTTC. Its protein is CASSLNRVGANVLTF.